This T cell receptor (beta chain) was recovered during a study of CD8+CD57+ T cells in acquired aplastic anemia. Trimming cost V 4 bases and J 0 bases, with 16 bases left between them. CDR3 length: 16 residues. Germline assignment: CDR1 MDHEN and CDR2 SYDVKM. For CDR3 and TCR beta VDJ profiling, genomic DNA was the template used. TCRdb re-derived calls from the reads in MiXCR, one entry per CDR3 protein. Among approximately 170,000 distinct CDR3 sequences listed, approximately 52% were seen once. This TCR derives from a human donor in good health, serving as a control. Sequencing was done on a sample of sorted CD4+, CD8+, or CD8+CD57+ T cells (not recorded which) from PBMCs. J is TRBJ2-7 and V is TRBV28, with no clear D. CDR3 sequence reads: CASSSPRAAISYEQYF. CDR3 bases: TGTGCCAGCAGTTCTCCCCGCGCAGCGATCTCCTACGAGCAGTACTTC.